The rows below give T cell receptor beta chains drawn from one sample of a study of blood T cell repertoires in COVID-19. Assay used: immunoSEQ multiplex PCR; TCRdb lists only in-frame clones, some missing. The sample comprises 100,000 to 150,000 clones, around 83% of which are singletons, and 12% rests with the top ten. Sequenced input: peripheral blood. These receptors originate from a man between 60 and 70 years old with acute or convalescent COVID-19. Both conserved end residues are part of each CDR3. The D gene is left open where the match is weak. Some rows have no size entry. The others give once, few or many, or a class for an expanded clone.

CASSPDRADQPQHF,TGCGCCAGCAGCCCGGACAGGGCGGATCAGCCCCAGCATTTT,TRBV5-1,TRBD1,-,TRBJ1-5
CASSREGTRGGDTQYF,TGTGCCAGCAGCCGAGAGGGGACTAGGGGTGGAGATACGCAGTATTTT,TRBV4-2,TRBD2,-,TRBJ2-3
CAWSVGAESPLHF,TGTGCCTGGAGTGTGGGGGCCGAATCACCCCTCCACTTT,TRBV30,-,-,TRBJ1-6
CASSYRQNYEQYF,TGTGCCAGCAGTTACCGCCAGAACTACGAGCAGTACTTC,TRBV6-5,-,-,TRBJ2-7
CASSERAGSGRFNEQFF,TGTGCCAGCAGTGAACGGGCGGGAAGCGGGAGGTTCAATGAGCAGTTCTTC,TRBV25-1,TRBD2,-,TRBJ2-1
CASSLVISGTSYEQYF,TGTGCCAGCAGCTTAGTCATCTCCGGGACTAGTTACGAGCAGTACTTC,TRBV7-2,TRBD2,once,TRBJ2-7
CASPRLGRSFEQFF,TGTGCCAGCCCTCGCCTTGGGAGGTCCTTTGAGCAGTTCTTC,TRBV2,-,-,TRBJ2-1
CASSQQGGNTEAFF,TGCGCCAGCAGTCAACAGGGTGGAAACACTGAAGCTTTCTTT,TRBV5-1,-,-,TRBJ1-1
CASSLAGANELFF,TGTGCCAGCAGCTTAGCGGGGGCGAATGAGCTGTTTTTT,TRBV7-9,-,few,TRBJ2-2
CASSFQGDEKLFF,TGTGCCAGCAGTTTCCAGGGGGATGAAAAACTGTTTTTT,TRBV27,TRBD1,-,TRBJ1-4
CASSSTSASLEQYF,TGTGCCAGCAGTTCTACTTCCGCCTCTCTCGAGCAGTACTTC,TRBV7-8,-,-,TRBJ2-7
CASSRLFTTTSTDTQYF,TGTGCCAGCAGTCGACTGTTTACTACCACTAGCACAGATACGCAGTATTTT,TRBV6-6,-,-,TRBJ2-3
CATSDSWTGKTGELFF,TGTGCCACCAGTGATTCCTGGACAGGGAAGACCGGGGAGCTGTTTTTT,TRBV24-1,TRBD1,once,TRBJ2-2
CASSYAYGATGELFF,TGTGCCAGCAGTTACGCGTACGGTGCAACCGGGGAGCTGTTTTTT,TRBV6-2/TRBV6-3,-,-,TRBJ2-2
CASSYWWRSHYNEQFF,TGTGCCAGCAGTTATTGGTGGAGAAGCCACTACAATGAGCAGTTCTTC,TRBV27,-,-,TRBJ2-1
CAWDTSSYNEQFF,TGTGCCTGGGATACTAGCTCCTACAATGAGCAGTTCTTC,TRBV30,-,-,TRBJ2-1
CASSLAGGAYNEQFF,TGTGCCAGCAGTTTAGCGGGAGGGGCCTACAATGAGCAGTTCTTC,TRBV28,TRBD2,-,TRBJ2-1
CASSFGARNQPQHF,TGTGCCAGCAGTTTTGGGGCTCGCAATCAGCCCCAGCATTTT,TRBV27,-,once,TRBJ1-5
CASSLDLTDTQYF,TGTGCCAGCAGCTTAGACCTGACAGATACGCAGTATTTT,TRBV11-2,-,-,TRBJ2-3
CASSEELDFSYEQYF,TGTGCCAGCAGTGAAGAACTAGATTTCAGCTACGAGCAGTACTTC,TRBV6-1,-,-,TRBJ2-7
CASSLGARQPQHF,TGTGCCAGCAGCTTAGGGGCAAGGCAGCCCCAGCATTTT,TRBV11-2,-,-,TRBJ1-5
CASSVTGGREKLFF,TGCGCCAGCAGCGTGACAGGGGGGCGGGAAAAACTGTTTTTT,TRBV5-1,TRBD1,-,TRBJ1-4
CASSSQGKNSPLHF,TGTGCCAGCAGCTCTCAGGGAAAAAATTCACCCCTCCACTTT,TRBV13,-,-,TRBJ1-6
CASSLGEGSNQPQHF,TGCGCCAGCAGCTTGGGGGAGGGTAGCAATCAGCCCCAGCATTTT,TRBV5-1,-,-,TRBJ1-5
CATSDPTPSGANVLTF,TGTGCCACCAGTGATCCCACTCCCTCTGGGGCCAACGTCCTGACTTTC,TRBV24-1,-,-,TRBJ2-6
CASSPPGGPAIATDTQYF,TGTGCCAGCAGCCCCCCGGGGGGTCCCGCAATTGCCACAGATACGCAGTATTTT,TRBV5-4,TRBD2,-,TRBJ2-3
CASSVTSGRASEQFF,TGTGCCAGCAGCGTTACTAGCGGGAGGGCCTCTGAGCAGTTCTTC,TRBV7-9,TRBD2,-,TRBJ2-1
CASSEVGTGLGYGYTF,TGTGCCAGCAGTGAAGTTGGGACAGGGCTCGGCTATGGCTACACCTTC,TRBV6-1,TRBD1,-,TRBJ1-2
CASSGQGVYTEAFF,TGTGCCAGCAGCGGACAGGGGGTGTACACTGAAGCTTTCTTT,TRBV2,TRBD1,-,TRBJ1-1
CASTEGTGNGYTF,TGTGCCAGCACCGAAGGGACAGGGAATGGCTACACCTTC,TRBV6-5,TRBD1,-,TRBJ1-2
CASSPAGDDTDTQYF,TGCGCCAGCAGCCCCGCAGGGGATGACACAGATACGCAGTATTTT,TRBV5-1,-,once,TRBJ2-3
CASRIESGANVLTF,TGTGCCAGCAGGATAGAGTCTGGGGCCAACGTCCTGACTTTC,TRBV2,-,-,TRBJ2-6
CSASRQTGGYNQPQHF,TGCAGTGCTAGTAGGCAGACAGGGGGTTACAATCAGCCCCAGCATTTT,TRBV20-1,TRBD1,-,TRBJ1-5
CASSQDYGSGQPQHF,TGTGCCAGCAGCCAAGACTACGGCTCAGGGCAGCCCCAGCATTTT,TRBV3-1/TRBV3-2,-,-,TRBJ1-5
CASSFGGLAGPQSTADTQYF,TGTGCCAGCAGTTTCGGCGGGCTAGCGGGACCGCAGAGTACCGCAGATACGCAGTATTTT,TRBV27,TRBD2,-,TRBJ2-3
CASVGADTQYF,TGTGCCAGCGTTGGAGCAGATACGCAGTATTTT,TRBV6-6,-,-,TRBJ2-3
CASTTLGGYGQPQHF,TGTGCCAGCACTACTCTGGGAGGGTATGGGCAGCCCCAGCATTTT,TRBV28,-,few,TRBJ1-5
CASSLAANSPLHF,TGTGCCAGCAGCTTAGCGGCCAATTCACCCCTCCACTTT,TRBV7-2,-,-,TRBJ1-6
CASSSPGTGGERWKLFF,TGTGCCAGCAGTTCCCCCGGGACAGGGGGCGAACGATGGAAACTGTTTTTT,TRBV27,TRBD1,-,TRBJ1-4
CASSLSVQSHTQYF,TGTGCCAGCAGCTTATCAGTCCAATCCCATACGCAGTATTTT,TRBV7-3,-,-,TRBJ2-3
CAITDLGDNSNTGELFF,TGTGCCATCACGGATTTGGGGGACAACTCGAACACCGGGGAGCTGTTTTTT,TRBV10-3,-,-,TRBJ2-2